The 27 T cell receptor beta chains reported below all come from one sample, sequenced in a study of T cell repertoires in aging, cancer and after chemotherapy. Peripheral blood genomic DNA, not sorted cells or RNA, was the template. Rearranged V-D-J TRB sequences were amplified with a mixed TRB-A/B primer pool. TCRdb reprocessed the multiplex PCR reads with MiXCR, giving one entry per CDR3 protein. The sample has about 980 distinct CDR3 sequences, 25% to 30% seen once. The sequenced sample consisted of blood. The receptors originated from a human donor with a solid tumor.

The J gene is TRBJ1-2, the V gene TRBV20-1, with D possibly being TRBD1 (5 bases). V dropped 0 bases and J dropped 2 bases, with 16 bases sitting between them. This CDR3 has 16 residues. The germline gives CDR1 DFQATT, CDR2 SNEGSKA (reference sequence). The CDR3 region has the DNA TGCAGTGCTAGAGATCGGGGGAAGTCCCTAAACTATGGCTACACCTTC. The encoded protein is CSARDRGKSLNYGYTF.

Remarks on this clonotype: A read error may be the cause here, since a much bigger clone is one base away. The rearrangement uses TRBV20-1 and TRBJ2-7; 11 nucleotides agree with TRBD2. The V and J ends lost 6 bases and 1 base, in that order; junction bases with no gene match: 14. The CDR3 sequence is 17 residues long. CDR1 DFQATT and CDR2 SNEGSKA come from the germline V gene (reference sequence). CDR3 amino acids: CSAEALLAGGVSYEQYF. For the CDR3, the DNA is TGCAGTGCCGAAGCGCTGCTAGCGGGAGGTGTATCCTACGAGCAGTACTTC.

This rearrangement joins TRBV20-1 to TRBJ2-3, with 12 bases lining up with TRBD2. Germline loops: CDR1 DFQATT, CDR2 SNEGSKA (reference sequence). The trim removed 3 bases at V and 4 bases at J, leaving 2 bases unmatched. The length of the CDR3 is 14 residues. CDR3 bases: TGCAGTGCTAGCACTAGCGGGAGGTCAGATACGCAGTATTTT. Its translation: CSASTSGRSDTQYF.

The chain has TRBV7-4 and TRBJ2-5; 8 bases are a match to TRBD2. Trimming removed 5 bases from V and 5 bases from J; junction bases left unmatched: 7. Germline V lookup: CDR1 SGHVT, CDR2 SQSDAQ. This CDR3 has 14 amino acids. This CDR3 is CASSTAGGGETQYF. CDR3 DNA: TGTGCCAGCAGCACTGCGGGGGGTGGGGAGACCCAGTACTTC. Supplemented by reference TRBV7-4 and TRBJ2-5, the full variable domain reads GAGVSQSPRYKVAKRGRDVALRCDSISGHVTLYWYRQTLGQGSEVLTYSQSDAQRDKSGRPSGRFSAERPERSVSTLKIQRTEQGDSAVYLCASSTAGGGETQYFGPGTRLLVL.

By frequency in the sample, this clonotype is large. V and J are TRBV6-1 and TRBJ2-7, with TRBD1 matching over 8 bases. The CDR3 loop spans 15 amino acids. The trim removed 2 bases at V and 2 bases at J, leaving 5 bases unmatched. Germline V gene sequence: CDR1 MNHNS, CDR2 SASEGT. The CDR3 is CASSEKRTGTYEQYF. The CDR3 DNA is TGTGCCAGCAGTGAAAAGAGGACAGGGACCTACGAGCAGTACTTC.

Sample share makes this clonotype medium-sized. The chain couples TRBV7-6 to TRBJ2-3; D unclear. This CDR3 is built from 13 residues. The V gene's germline CDR1 is SGHVS and CDR2 FNYEAQ. Trimming took off 4 bases at V and 4 bases at J, with 9 bases between the two ends. CDR3 in amino acids: CASSSWPPDTQYF. CDR3 bases: TGTGCCAGCAGCTCCTGGCCCCCAGATACGCAGTATTTT.

By share, this clonotype counts as medium-sized. V gene TRBV6-2 or TRBV6-3 combines with J gene TRBJ2-2; D unclear. CDR1 and CDR2 (germline): MNHEY, SVGEGT. The germline V and J ends were trimmed by 2 bases and 0 bases, with 7 bases remaining between them. The CDR3 runs 15 residues. The DNA of the CDR3 is TGTGCCAGCAGTTACCAGGTTACGAACACCGGGGAGCTGTTTTTT. Protein: CASSYQVTNTGELFF.

In this sample, this clonotype turned up a few times. The rearrangement joins TRBV20-1 to TRBJ2-1; TRBD2 agrees at 14 bases. Germline V lookup: CDR1 DFQATT, CDR2 SNEGSKA (reference sequence). The CDR3 is made up of 15 amino acids. After removal of 5 bases from V and 9 bases from J, the junction contained 9 bases not matched to a gene. The CDR3 DNA reads as TGCAGTGCTGTATCCGGGACTAGCGGGAGTAGTGAGCAGTTCTTC. The encoded protein is CSAVSGTSGSSEQFF.

This clonotype is large (0.1 to 1%) within its sample. V is TRBV29-1 and J is TRBJ1-1, with D unclear. V was pared by 4 bases and J by 4 bases, with 4 bases between. The CDR3 loop spans 10 amino acids. Looked up from germline, CDR1 is SQVTM and CDR2 is ANQGSEA. CDR3 nucleotide sequence: TGCAGCGTTGGGGGCACTGAAGCTTTCTTT. Protein product: CSVGGTEAFF.

This clonotype was seen once. The rearrangement links TRBV6-2 or TRBV6-3 to TRBJ2-7; 10 bases fit TRBD1. V was pared by 6 bases and J by 3 bases, with 11 bases of the junction left unmatched. This CDR3 has 16 amino acids. CDR1 and CDR2 from the germline V gene are MNHEY and SVGEGT. The CDR3, as DNA: TGTGCCAGCAGGGATGGGACAGGGGCTCGCGGCTACGAGCAGTACTTC. This translates into CASRDGTGARGYEQYF.

This clonotype was observed a few times. V usage is TRBV24-1 and J usage is TRBJ2-7; D is perhaps TRBD1 (6 bases). The CDR3 runs to 14 residues. Germline CDR1 is KGHDR and CDR2 is SFDVKD. V was shortened by 7 bases and J by 9 bases, with 21 bases between the two germline ends. CDR3 sequence: CATRVALQGEVQYF. The CDR3 nucleotides read TGTGCCACCAGGGTTGCTCTACAGGGAGAAGTGCAGTACTTC.

By its share, this clonotype is medium-sized. This chain uses TRBV19 with TRBJ2-5; D gene uncertain. V shed 1 base and J shed 4 bases, with 10 bases lying between them. The CDR3 contains 14 residues. CDR1 is LNHDA and CDR2 is SQIVND in the germline V gene (reference sequence). As DNA, the CDR3 is TGTGCCAGTAGTATAGCGGCAGGTGGAGAGACCCAGTACTTC. Protein: CASSIAAGGETQYF.

By share, this clonotype ranks as large. The V gene is TRBV30, the J gene TRBJ1-2; TRBD1 agrees at 8 bases. The CDR3 is made up of 15 amino acids. Unmatched junction bases numbered 11, after V lost 5 bases and J lost 3 bases. The germline gives CDR1 GTSNPN, CDR2 SVGIG (reference sequence). In nucleotides, the CDR3 is TGTGCCTGGGGGAGATCATACAGGGGGGACTATGGCTACACCTTC. Its translation: CAWGRSYRGDYGYTF.

The rearrangement uses TRBV24-1 and TRBJ1-1; D remains unclear. CDR1 KGHDR and CDR2 SFDVKD come from the germline V gene. This CDR3 region has 13 residues. Trimming removed 6 bases at V and 1 base at J, with 8 bases between. The CDR3 reads CATSSQSNTEAFF. The DNA for the CDR3 is TGTGCCACCAGTTCACAGTCGAACACTGAAGCTTTCTTT.

This clonotype is deemed medium-sized. The chain has TRBV15 and TRBJ2-3; D might be TRBD1 or TRBD2, each matching 5 bases. Germline-derived CDR1 and CDR2 are LNHNV and YYDKDF (reference sequence). The CDR3 length is 16 residues. Trimming removed 1 base at V and 6 bases at J, with 17 bases between. The CDR3 region has the DNA TGTGCCACCAGCAGAGGCCCCGGGACCCCCGAGGATACGCAGTATTTT. The encoded protein is CATSRGPGTPEDTQYF.

This clonotype is large within its sample. The V call is TRBV6-5, the J call TRBJ2-5; D possibly corresponds to TRBD2 (6 bases). The CDR3 has 14 residues. Trimming pared 6 bases from V and 5 bases from J, leaving 16 bases between. CDR1 MNHEY and CDR2 SVGAGI come from the germline V gene. This chain's CDR3 is CASRRLVLGETQYF. For the CDR3, the DNA is TGTGCCAGCAGGCGACTAGTTCTAGGGGAGACCCAGTACTTC.

By frequency in the sample, this clonotype is hyperexpanded. The CDR3 nucleotides read TGCAGCGTGGACAGGGGACAAGAGACCCAGTACTTC. Translation: CSVDRGQETQYF. The V and J genes are TRBV29-1 and TRBJ2-5, with 9 bases that match TRBD1. Germline CDR1 and CDR2: SQVTM and ANQGSEA. V trimming: 6 bases; J trimming: 2 bases; junction bases outside the gene matches: 1. The CDR3 has 12 amino acids.

Judged by abundance, this clonotype is large (0.1 to 1%). V usage is TRBV6-5 and J usage is TRBJ2-5; 9 nucleotides align to TRBD2. The CDR3 is 15 amino acids. With V trimmed by 6 bases and J by 0 bases, 5 bases remained unmatched. The V gene's germline CDR1 is MNHEY and CDR2 SVGAGI. The CDR3 protein is CASRSLAGYQETQYF. In DNA, the CDR3 is TGTGCCAGCAGATCCCTAGCGGGGTACCAAGAGACCCAGTACTTC.

This clonotype was recorded a few times. The chain recombines TRBV27 with TRBJ2-3; D gene uncertain. V gave up 2 bases and J gave up 1 base, with 13 bases separating them. CDR1 and CDR2 from the germline V gene are MNHEY and SMNVEV (reference sequence). CDR3 size: 16 residues. The CDR3, as DNA: TGTGCCAGCAGTTTAGGAGTCCTTCGGGGCACAGATACGCAGTATTTT. Translation: CASSLGVLRGTDTQYF.

The rearrangement links TRBV20-1 to TRBJ2-5, with TRBD2 identical over 11 bases. The CDR3 extends over 15 amino acids. J gave up 6 bases and V 3 bases, and 9 bases lay outside the gene matches. Per the germline V gene, CDR1 is DFQATT and CDR2 is SNEGSKA (reference sequence). The CDR3 protein is CSARSLAGGMKTQYF. In DNA, the CDR3 is TGCAGTGCTAGGAGTCTAGCGGGAGGTATGAAGACCCAGTACTTC.

A remark on this clonotype: Possible read error: a much larger clone is one base away. The V and J genes are TRBV6-1 and TRBJ2-1, with 10 nucleotides matching TRBD2. This CDR3 comprises 13 residues. Germline lookup yields CDR1 MNHNS and CDR2 SASEGT. Trimming at V came to 9 bases and at J to 5 bases, leaving 4 bases not matched to a gene. The CDR3 nucleotides are TGTGCCAGTGCTAGCGGGAGTGACAATGAGCAGTTCTTC. This translates into CASASGSDNEQFF.

This clonotype is labeled medium-sized. The gene calls are TRBV6-2 or TRBV6-3 and TRBJ2-4; D is unresolved. CDR1 is MNHEY and CDR2 is SVGEGT in the germline V gene. The CDR3 runs to 11 residues. The V end lost 5 bases, the J end lost 7 bases, and 6 bases lay between the germline ends. CDR3 amino acids: CASSKWNIQYF. CDR3 nucleotide sequence: TGTGCCAGCAGTAAGTGGAACATTCAGTACTTC.

This clonotype is labeled as medium-sized. This rearrangement joins TRBV6-2 or TRBV6-3 to TRBJ2-3; 7 nucleotides agree with TRBD1. Germline V gene data show CDR1 as MNHEY and CDR2 as SVGEGT. The ends lost 3 bases at V and 2 bases at J; junction bases unmatched: 5. This CDR3 comprises 15 residues. The CDR3, as DNA: TGTGCCAGCAGTTATCTACAGGGGAACACAGATACGCAGTATTTT. Its translation: CASSYLQGNTDTQYF.

This clonotype is deemed large. This chain connects TRBV6-2 or TRBV6-3 to TRBJ1-2, with D possibly being TRBD1 (6 bases). This CDR3 comprises 15 residues. Deletions cut 6 bases from V and 8 bases from J, with 22 bases between. Germline CDR1 reads MNHEY; CDR2 reads SVGEGT. The CDR3 region is CASRPDRSEKLGYTF. DNA of the CDR3: TGTGCCAGCAGACCTGACAGGTCCGAAAAACTAGGCTACACCTTC.

The chain uses TRBV21-1 and TRBJ2-2; TRBD2 is the table's D call and was not checked against the DNA. TRBV21-1 is recorded as a pseudogene. The CDR3 has 17 residues. CDR3 sequence (DNA): TGTGCCAGCAGCAAAGCGGGGAGGACAACGAACACCGGGGAGCTGTTTTTT. This codes for CASSKAGRTTNTGELFF.

This clonotype was observed a handful of times. A much larger clone differs from this one at a single base, so this may be a read error. In nucleotides, the CDR3 is TGTGTCAGCAGCTTCACAGGGATAGGGGAGCAGTTCTTC. Translated: CVSSFTGIGEQFF. This sequence joins TRBV5-6 and TRBJ2-1, with a possible D match to TRBD1 (6 bases). The length of the CDR3 is 13 residues. Germline assignment: CDR1 SGHDT and CDR2 YYEEEE.

This clonotype rates as large. The chain links TRBV12-3 or TRBV12-4 to TRBJ2-6, with D perhaps TRBD1 (5 bases). With 4 bases removed from V and 4 bases from J, the gap between germline ends came to 8 bases. The CDR3 covers 14 residues. The CDR3 spells CASSSGSGANVLTF. The CDR3 coding sequence is TGTGCCAGCAGTTCAGGGTCGGGGGCCAACGTCCTGACTTTC.